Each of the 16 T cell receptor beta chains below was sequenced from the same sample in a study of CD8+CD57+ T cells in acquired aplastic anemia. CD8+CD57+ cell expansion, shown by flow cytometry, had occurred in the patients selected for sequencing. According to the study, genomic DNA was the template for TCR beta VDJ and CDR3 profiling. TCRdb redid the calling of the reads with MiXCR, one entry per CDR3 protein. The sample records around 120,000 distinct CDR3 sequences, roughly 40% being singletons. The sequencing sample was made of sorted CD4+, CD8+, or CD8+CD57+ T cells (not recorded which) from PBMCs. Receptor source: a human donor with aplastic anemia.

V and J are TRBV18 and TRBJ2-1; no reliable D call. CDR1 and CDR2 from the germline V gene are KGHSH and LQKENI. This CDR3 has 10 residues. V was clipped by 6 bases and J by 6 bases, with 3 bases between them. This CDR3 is CASSTNEQFF. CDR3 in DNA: TGTGCCAGCTCCACCAATGAGCAGTTCTTC.

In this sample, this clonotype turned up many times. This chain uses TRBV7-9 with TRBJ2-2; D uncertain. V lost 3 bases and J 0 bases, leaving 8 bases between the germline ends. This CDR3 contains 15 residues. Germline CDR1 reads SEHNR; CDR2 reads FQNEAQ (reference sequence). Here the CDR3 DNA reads TGTGCCAGCAGCTTCATGTCCACGAACACCGGGGAGCTGTTTTTT. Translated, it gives CASSFMSTNTGELFF.

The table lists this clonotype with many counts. CDR3 bases: TGTGCCAGCAGCTTCAACTGGGATACGCAGTATTTT. It specifies CASSFNWDTQYF. The chain is built from TRBV5-5 and TRBJ2-3; D ambiguous. V was shortened by 2 bases and J by 6 bases, with 7 bases between the two germline ends. The length of the CDR3 is 12 residues. Germline lookup yields CDR1 SGHKS and CDR2 YYEKEE (reference sequence). The full variable domain, rest sourced from reference TRBV5-5 and TRBJ2-3, is DAGVTQSPTHLIKTRGQQVTLRCSPISGHKSVSWYQQVLGQGPQFIFQYYEKEERGRGNFPDRFSARQFPNYSSELNVNALLLGDSALYLCASSFNWDTQYFGPGTRLTVL.

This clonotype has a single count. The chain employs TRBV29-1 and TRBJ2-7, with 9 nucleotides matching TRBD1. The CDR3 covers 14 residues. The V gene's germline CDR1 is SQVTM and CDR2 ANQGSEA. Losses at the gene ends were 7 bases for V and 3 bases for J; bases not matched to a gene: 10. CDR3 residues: CSAVVGTGLYEQYF. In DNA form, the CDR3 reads TGCAGCGCCGTCGTCGGGACAGGGCTCTACGAGCAGTACTTC.

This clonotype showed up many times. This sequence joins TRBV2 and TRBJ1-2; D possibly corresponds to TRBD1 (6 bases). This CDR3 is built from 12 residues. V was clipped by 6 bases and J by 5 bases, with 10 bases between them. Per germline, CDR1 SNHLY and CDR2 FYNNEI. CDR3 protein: CASRGTGYGYTF. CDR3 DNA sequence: TGTGCCAGCAGGGGAACAGGGTATGGCTACACCTTC.

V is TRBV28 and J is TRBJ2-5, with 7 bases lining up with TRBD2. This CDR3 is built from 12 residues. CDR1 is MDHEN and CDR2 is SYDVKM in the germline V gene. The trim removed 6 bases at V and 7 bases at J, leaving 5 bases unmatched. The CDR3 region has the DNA TGTGCCAGCAGGGGGGGGAGTGGGACCCAGTACTTC. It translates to CASRGGSGTQYF.

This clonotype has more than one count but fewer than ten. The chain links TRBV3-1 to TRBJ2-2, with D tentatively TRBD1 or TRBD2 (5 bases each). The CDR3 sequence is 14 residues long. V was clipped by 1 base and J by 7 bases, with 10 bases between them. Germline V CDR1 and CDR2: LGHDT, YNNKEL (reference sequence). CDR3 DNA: TGTGCCAGCAGCCAAGTGGGGGTTGGCGGGGAGCTGTTTTTT. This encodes CASSQVGVGGELFF.

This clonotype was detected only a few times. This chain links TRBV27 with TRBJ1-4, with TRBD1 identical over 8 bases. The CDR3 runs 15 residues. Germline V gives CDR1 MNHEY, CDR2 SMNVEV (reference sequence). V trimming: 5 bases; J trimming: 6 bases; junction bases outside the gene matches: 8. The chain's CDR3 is CASSRTGISYEKLFF. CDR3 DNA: TGTGCCAGCAGTCGGACAGGGATTAGTTATGAAAAACTGTTTTTT.

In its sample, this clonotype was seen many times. CDR3 region: CASSFGHSGTEAFF. CDR3 nucleotides: TGTGCCAGCAGCTTTGGTCATTCGGGCACTGAAGCTTTCTTT. This chain joins TRBV11-1 and TRBJ1-1; D gene unclear. The CDR3 covers 14 residues. Trimming removed 3 bases at V and 4 bases at J, with 12 bases between. Germline loops: CDR1 SGHAT, CDR2 FQDESV (reference sequence). The full variable domain, completed using reference TRBV11-1 and TRBJ1-1, is EAEVAQSPRYKITEKSQAVAFWCDPISGHATLYWYRQILGQGPELLVQFQDESVVDDSQLPKDRFSAERLKGVDSTLKIQPAELGDSAMYLCASSFGHSGTEAFFGQGTRLTVV.

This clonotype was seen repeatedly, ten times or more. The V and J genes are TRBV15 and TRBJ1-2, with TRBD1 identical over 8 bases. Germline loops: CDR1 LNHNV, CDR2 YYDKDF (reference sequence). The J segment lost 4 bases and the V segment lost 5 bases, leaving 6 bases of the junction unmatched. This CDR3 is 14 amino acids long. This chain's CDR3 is CATSVRQGSYGYTF. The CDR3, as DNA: TGTGCCACCAGCGTCCGACAGGGGTCCTATGGCTACACCTTC.

CDR3 protein: CATSREAAQPQHF. In DNA form, the CDR3 reads TGTGCCACCAGCAGAGAGGCCGCTCAGCCCCAGCATTTT. V gene TRBV15 combines with J gene TRBJ1-5; D uncertain. CDR3 length: 13 residues. V was shortened by 0 bases and J by 6 bases, with 6 bases between the two germline ends. Germline V gives CDR1 LNHNV, CDR2 YYDKDF (reference sequence).

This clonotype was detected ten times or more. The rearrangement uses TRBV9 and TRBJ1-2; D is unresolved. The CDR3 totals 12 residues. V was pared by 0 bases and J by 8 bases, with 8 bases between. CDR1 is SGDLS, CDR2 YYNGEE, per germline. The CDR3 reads CASSVEGRGYTF. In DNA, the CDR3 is TGTGCCAGCAGCGTAGAGGGAAGGGGCTACACCTTC.

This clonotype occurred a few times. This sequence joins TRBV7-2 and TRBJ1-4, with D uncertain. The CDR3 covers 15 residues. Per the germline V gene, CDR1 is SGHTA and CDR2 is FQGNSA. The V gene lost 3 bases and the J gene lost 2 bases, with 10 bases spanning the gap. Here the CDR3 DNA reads TGTGCCAGCAGCTTTACGACTGGTACTAATGAAAAACTGTTTTTT. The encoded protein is CASSFTTGTNEKLFF.

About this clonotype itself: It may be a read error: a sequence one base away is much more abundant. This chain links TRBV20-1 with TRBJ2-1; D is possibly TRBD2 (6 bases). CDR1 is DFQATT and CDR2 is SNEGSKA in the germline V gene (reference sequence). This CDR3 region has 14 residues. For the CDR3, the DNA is TGCAGTGCTCCGCCCCGGAGGGGCCTTAATGAGCGGTTCTTC. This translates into CSAPPRRGLNERFF.

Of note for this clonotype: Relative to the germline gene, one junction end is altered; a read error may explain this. The CDR3 DNA reads TGCGCCAGCAGCCCTTTCACCGGGGAGCTGTCTTTT. This gives the protein CASSPFTGELSF. This chain links TRBV14 with TRBJ2-2; possible D gene TRBD2, 5 bases. The CDR3 length is 12 residues. The germline gives CDR1 SGHDN, CDR2 FVKESK.

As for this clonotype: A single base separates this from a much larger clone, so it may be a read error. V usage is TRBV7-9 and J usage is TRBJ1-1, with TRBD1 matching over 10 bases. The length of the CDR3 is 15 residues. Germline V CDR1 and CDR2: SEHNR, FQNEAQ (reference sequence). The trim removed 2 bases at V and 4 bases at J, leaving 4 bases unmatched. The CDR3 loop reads CASSLMRTGGTEAFF. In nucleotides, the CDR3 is TGTGCCAGCAGCTTAATGCGGACAGGGGGCACTGAAGCTTTCTTT.